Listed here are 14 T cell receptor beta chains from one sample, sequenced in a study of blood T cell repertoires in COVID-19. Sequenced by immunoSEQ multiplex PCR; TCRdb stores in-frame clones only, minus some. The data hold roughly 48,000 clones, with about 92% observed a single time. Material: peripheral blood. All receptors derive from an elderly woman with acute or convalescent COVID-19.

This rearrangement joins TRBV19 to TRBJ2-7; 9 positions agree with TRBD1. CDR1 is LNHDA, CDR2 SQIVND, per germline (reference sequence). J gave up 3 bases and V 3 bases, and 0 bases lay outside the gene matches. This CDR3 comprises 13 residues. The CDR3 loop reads CASSMTGGYEQYF. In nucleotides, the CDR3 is TGTGCCAGTAGTATGACAGGGGGCTACGAGCAGTACTTC.

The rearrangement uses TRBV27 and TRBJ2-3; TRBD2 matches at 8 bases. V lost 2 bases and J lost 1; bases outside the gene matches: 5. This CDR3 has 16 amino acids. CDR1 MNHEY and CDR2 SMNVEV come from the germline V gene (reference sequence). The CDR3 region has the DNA TGTGCCAGCAGTTTAAGGACGGGGGGGCGCACAGATACGCAGTATTTT. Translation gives CASSLRTGGRTDTQYF.

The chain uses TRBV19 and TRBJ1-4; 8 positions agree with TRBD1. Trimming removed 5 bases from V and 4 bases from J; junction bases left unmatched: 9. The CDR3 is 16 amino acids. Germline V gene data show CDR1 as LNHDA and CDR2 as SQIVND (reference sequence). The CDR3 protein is CASSLWTGTINEKLFF. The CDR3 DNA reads TGTGCCAGTAGTCTATGGACAGGGACTATTAATGAAAAACTGTTTTTT.

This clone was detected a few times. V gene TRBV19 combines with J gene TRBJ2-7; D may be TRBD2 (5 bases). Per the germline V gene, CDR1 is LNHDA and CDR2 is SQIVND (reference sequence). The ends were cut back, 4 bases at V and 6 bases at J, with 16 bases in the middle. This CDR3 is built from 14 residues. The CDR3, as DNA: TGTGCCAGTAGTAGGAGGACGGATTGGGGCGAGCAGTACTTC. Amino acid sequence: CASSRRTDWGEQYF.

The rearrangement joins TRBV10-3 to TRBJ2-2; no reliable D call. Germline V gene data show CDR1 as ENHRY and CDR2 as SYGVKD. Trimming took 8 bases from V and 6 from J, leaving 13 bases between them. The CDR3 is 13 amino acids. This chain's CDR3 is CAIAGSYAGELFF. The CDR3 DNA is TGTGCCATCGCTGGCAGTTACGCCGGGGAGCTGTTTTTT.

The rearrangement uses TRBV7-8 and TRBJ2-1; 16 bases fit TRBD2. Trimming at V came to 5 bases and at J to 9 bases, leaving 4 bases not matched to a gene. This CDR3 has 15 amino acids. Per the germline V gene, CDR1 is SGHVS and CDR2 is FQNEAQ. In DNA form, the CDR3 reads TGTGCCAGCAGCCAGGGACTAGCGGGGGGGGGTGAGCAGTTCTTC. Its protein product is CASSQGLAGGGEQFF.

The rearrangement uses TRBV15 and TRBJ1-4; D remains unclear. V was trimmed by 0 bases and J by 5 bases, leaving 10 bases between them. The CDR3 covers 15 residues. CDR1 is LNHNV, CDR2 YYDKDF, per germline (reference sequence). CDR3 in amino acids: CATSRDLGENEKLFF. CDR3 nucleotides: TGTGCCACCAGCAGAGATTTAGGAGAGAATGAAAAACTGTTTTTT.

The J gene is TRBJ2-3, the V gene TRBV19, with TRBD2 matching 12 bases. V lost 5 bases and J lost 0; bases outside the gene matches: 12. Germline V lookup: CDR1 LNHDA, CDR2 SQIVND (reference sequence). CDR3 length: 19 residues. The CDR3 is CASSAPPGTSGPSTDTQYF. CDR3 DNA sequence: TGTGCCAGTAGTGCACCTCCCGGGACTAGCGGGCCTAGCACAGATACGCAGTATTTT.

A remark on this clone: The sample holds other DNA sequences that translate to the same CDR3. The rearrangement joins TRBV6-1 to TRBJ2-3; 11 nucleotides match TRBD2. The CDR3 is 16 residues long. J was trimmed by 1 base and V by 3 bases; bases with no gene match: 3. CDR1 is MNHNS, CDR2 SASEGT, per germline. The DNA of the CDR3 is TGTGCCAGCAGTGAGACGACTAGCGGGGGCACAGATACGCAGTATTTT. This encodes CASSETTSGGTDTQYF.

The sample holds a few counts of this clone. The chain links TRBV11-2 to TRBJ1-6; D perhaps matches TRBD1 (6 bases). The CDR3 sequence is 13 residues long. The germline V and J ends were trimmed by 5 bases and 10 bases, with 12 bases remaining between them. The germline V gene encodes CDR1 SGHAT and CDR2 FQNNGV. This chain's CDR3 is CASSQDRSSPLHF. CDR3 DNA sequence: TGTGCCAGCAGCCAAGACAGGTCCTCACCCCTCCACTTT.

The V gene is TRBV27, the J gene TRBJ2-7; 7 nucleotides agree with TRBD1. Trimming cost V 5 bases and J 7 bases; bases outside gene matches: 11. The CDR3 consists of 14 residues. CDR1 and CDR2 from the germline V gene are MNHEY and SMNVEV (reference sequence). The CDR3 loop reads CASSDRDTTEEQYF. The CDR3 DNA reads TGTGCCAGCAGTGACAGGGATACTACTGAGGAGCAGTACTTC.

This CDR3 is CASRKLAGDYNEQFF. The CDR3 bases are TGTGCCAGCAGAAAACTAGCGGGGGACTACAATGAGCAGTTCTTC. The chain links TRBV6-5 to TRBJ2-1, with 11 bases matching TRBD2. After removal of 6 bases from V and 3 bases from J, the junction contained 4 bases not matched to a gene. Germline CDR1 and CDR2: MNHEY and SVGAGI. The CDR3 runs 15 residues.

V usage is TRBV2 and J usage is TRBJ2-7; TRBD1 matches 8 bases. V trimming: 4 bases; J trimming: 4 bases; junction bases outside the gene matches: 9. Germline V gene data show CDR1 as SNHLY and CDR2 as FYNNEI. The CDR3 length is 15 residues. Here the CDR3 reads CASSGVGQGAYEQYF. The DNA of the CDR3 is TGTGCCAGCAGTGGTGTGGGCCAGGGGGCTTACGAGCAGTACTTC.

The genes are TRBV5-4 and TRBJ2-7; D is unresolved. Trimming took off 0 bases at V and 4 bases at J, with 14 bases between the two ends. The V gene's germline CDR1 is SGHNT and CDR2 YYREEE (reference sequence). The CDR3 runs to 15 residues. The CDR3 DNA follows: TGTGCCAGCAGCTTGGGCACGATGGGCCTTTACGAGCAGTACTTC. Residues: CASSLGTMGLYEQYF.